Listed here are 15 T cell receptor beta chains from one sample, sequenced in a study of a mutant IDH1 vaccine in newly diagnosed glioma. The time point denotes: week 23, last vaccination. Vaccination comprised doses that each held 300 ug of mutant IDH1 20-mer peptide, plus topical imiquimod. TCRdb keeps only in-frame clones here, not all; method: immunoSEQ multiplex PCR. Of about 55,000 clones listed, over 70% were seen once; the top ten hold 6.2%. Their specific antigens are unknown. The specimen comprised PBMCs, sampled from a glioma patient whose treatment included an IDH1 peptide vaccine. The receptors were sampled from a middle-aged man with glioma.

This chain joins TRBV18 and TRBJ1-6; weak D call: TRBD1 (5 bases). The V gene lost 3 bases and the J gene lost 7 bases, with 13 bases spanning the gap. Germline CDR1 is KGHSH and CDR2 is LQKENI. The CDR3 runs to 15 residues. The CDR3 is CASSPLGDLNSPLHF. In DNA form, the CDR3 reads TGTGCCAGCTCACCGCTCGGGGACCTAAATTCACCCCTCCACTTT. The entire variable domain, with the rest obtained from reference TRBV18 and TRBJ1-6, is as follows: NAGVMQNPRHLVRRRGQEARLRCSPMKGHSHVYWYRQLPEEGLKFMVYLQKENIIDESGMPKERFSAEFPKEGPSILRIQQVVRGDSAAYFCASSPLGDLNSPLHFGNGTRLTVT.

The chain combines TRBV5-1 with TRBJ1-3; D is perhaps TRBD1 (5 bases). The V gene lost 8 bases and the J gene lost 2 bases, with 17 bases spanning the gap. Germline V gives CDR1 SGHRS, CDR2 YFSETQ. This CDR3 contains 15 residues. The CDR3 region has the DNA TGCGCCAGTCAGTCCTCGTGGGGGACTGGAAACACCATATATTTT. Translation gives CASQSSWGTGNTIYF.

In nucleotides, the CDR3 is TGTGCCAGCAGCTTATCAGGAGGGGGCGCAGGTTTTGACTATGGCTACACCTTC. The encoded protein is CASSLSGGGAGFDYGYTF. The chain is built from TRBV7-9 and TRBJ1-2, with 7 bases that match TRBD1. After removal of 2 bases from V and 3 bases from J, the junction contained 15 bases not matched to a gene. CDR3 size: 18 residues. Germline values: CDR1 SEHNR, CDR2 FQNEAQ (reference sequence).

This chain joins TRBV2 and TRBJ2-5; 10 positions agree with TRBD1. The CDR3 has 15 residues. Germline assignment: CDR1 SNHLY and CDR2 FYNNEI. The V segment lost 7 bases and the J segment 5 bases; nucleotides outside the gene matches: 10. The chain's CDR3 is CASTAPGQGRETQYF. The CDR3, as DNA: TGTGCCAGCACCGCTCCGGGACAGGGGAGGGAGACCCAGTACTTC.

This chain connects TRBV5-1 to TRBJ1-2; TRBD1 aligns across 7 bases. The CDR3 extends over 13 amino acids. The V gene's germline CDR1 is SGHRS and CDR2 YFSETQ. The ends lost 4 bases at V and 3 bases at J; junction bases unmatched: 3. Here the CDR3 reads CASSTTGDYGYTF. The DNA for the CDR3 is TGCGCCAGCAGCACAACAGGGGACTATGGCTACACCTTC.

CDR3 bases: TGCGCCAGCAGCCAAGGGTGGTCGGGGGCCACAGATACGCAGTATTTT. Its protein is CASSQGWSGATDTQYF. The V call is TRBV4-1, the J call TRBJ2-3; D might be TRBD1 or TRBD2, each matching 6 bases. V gave up 1 base and J gave up 2 bases, with 13 bases separating them. The CDR3 has 16 residues. In germline, CDR1 is MGHRA, CDR2 YSYEKL.

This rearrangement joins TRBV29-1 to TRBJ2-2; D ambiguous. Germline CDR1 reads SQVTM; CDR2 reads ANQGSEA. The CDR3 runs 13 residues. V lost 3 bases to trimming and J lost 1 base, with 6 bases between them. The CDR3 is CSVDILNTGELFF. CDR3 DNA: TGCAGCGTTGACATTCTGAACACCGGGGAGCTGTTTTTT.

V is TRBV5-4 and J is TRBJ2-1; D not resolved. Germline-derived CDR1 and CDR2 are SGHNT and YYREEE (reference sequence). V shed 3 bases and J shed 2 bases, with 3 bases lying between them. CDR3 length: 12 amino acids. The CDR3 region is CASSSTYNEQFF. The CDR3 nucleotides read TGTGCCAGCAGCTCCACCTACAATGAGCAGTTCTTC.

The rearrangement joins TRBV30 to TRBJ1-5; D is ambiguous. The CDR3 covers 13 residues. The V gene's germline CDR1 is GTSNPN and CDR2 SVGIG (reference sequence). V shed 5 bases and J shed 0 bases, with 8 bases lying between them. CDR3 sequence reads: CAWARYSNQPQHF. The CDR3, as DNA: TGTGCCTGGGCCCGGTATAGCAATCAGCCCCAGCATTTT.

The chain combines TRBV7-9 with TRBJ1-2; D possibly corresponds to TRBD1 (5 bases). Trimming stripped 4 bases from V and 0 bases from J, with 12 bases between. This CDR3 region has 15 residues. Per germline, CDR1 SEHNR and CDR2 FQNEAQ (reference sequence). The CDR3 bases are TGTGCCAGCAGCTCCCCCGGGGGAGCTAACTATGGCTACACCTTC. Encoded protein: CASSSPGGANYGYTF. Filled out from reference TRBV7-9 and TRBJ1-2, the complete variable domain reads DTGVSQNPRHKITKRGQNVTFRCDPISEHNRLYWYRQTLGQGPEFLTYFQNEAQLEKSRLLSDRFSAERPKGSFSTLEIQRTEQGDSAMYLCASSSPGGANYGYTFGSGTRLTVV.

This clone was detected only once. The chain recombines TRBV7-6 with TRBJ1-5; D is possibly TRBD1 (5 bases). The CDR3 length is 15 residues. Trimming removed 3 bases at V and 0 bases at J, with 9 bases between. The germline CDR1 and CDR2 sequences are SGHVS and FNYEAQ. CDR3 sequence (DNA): TGTGCCAGCAGCTTGGGAAGGGGTAGCAATCAGCCCCAGCATTTT. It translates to CASSLGRGSNQPQHF.

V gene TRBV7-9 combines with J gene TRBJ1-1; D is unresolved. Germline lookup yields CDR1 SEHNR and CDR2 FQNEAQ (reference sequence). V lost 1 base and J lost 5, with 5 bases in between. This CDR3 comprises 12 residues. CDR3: CASSLERTEAFF. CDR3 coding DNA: TGTGCCAGCAGCTTAGAGAGGACTGAAGCTTTCTTT. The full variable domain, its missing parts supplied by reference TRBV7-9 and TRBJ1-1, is DTGVSQNPRHKITKRGQNVTFRCDPISEHNRLYWYRQTLGQGPEFLTYFQNEAQLEKSRLLSDRFSAERPKGSFSTLEIQRTEQGDSAMYLCASSLERTEAFFGQGTRLTVV.

The CDR3 sequence is CASSVRITNEKLFF. CDR3 bases: TGTGCCAGCAGTGTGAGGATAACTAATGAAAAACTGTTTTTT. The rearrangement uses TRBV2 and TRBJ1-4; D is unclear. CDR1 and CDR2 (germline): SNHLY, FYNNEI. V lost 4 bases and J 1 base, leaving 7 bases between the germline ends. This CDR3 has 14 amino acids.

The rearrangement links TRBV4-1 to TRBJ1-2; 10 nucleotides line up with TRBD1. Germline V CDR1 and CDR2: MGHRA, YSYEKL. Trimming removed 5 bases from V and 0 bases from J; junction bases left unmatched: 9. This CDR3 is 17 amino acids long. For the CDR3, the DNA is TGCGCCAGCAGCGCCCCGGGACAGGGGTCGGCTAACTATGGCTACACCTTC. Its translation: CASSAPGQGSANYGYTF.

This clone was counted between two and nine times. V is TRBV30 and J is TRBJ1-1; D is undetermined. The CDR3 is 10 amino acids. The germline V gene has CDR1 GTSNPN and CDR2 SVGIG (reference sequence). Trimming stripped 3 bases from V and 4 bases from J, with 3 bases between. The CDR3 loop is CAWRATEAFF. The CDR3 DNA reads TGTGCCTGGAGGGCCACTGAAGCTTTCTTT.